This T cell receptor beta chain is drawn from a study of blood T cell repertoires in COVID-19. The CDR3 consists of 13 residues. V trimming: 2 bases; J trimming: 14 bases; junction bases outside the gene matches: 7. Germline-derived CDR1 and CDR2 are ENHRY and SYGVKD. Profiled with immunoSEQ multiplex PCR; TCRdb holds only in-frame clones, not every one. The sample carries fewer than 350,000 clones, 85% recorded once. This clone appeared once. This rearrangement joins TRBV10-3 to TRBJ2-1, with 9 bases identical to TRBD1. Sequencing was done on a sample of PBMCs or T cells enriched from blood (not recorded which). This receptor was taken from a woman aged 25 to 39 who had been exposed to COVID-19. The CDR3 DNA reads as TGTGCCATCAGTGAGACCGAAACAGGGGGCGAGTTCTTC. This encodes CAISETETGGEFF.